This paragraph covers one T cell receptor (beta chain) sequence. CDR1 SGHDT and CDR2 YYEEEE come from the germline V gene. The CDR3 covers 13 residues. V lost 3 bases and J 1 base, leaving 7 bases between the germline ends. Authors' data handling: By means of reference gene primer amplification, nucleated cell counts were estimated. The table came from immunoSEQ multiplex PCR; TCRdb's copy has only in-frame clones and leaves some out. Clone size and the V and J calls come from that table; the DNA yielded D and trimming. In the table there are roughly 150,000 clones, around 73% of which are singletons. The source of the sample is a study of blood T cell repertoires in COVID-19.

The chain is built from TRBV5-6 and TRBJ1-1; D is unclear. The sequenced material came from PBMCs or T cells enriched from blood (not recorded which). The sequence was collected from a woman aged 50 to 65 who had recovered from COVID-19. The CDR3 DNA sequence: TGTGCCAGCAGCTCCCGGAGGAACACTGAAGCTTTCTTT. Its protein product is CASSSRRNTEAFF.